A selection of T cell receptor beta chains follows, all from one sample in a study of T cells in Graves' hyperthyroidism and ophthalmopathy. TCRdb fed the multiplex PCR reads into MiXCR, producing one record per CDR3 protein. The data contain 500,000 to 550,000 distinct CDR3 sequences, just under 20% of them singletons. The sequencing sample was made of blood. The receptor set was obtained from a man aged 35 to 55 with Graves' ophthalmopathy. Both conserved end residues are part of each CDR3. D genes are given only for firm matches. Some rows have no size entry. The others give once, few or many, or a class for an expanded clone.

j_gene: TRBJ2-3
abundance: .
v_gene: TRBV6-1
d_gene: .
CDR3aa: CASRAESTDTQYF

j_gene: TRBJ2-1
abundance: .
v_gene: TRBV7-3
d_gene: .
CDR3aa: CASSLGLSDDEQFF

j_gene: TRBJ1-4
abundance: .
v_gene: TRBV9
d_gene: TRBD1
CDR3aa: CASSYGQAATNEKLFF

j_gene: TRBJ2-1
abundance: many
v_gene: TRBV7-3
d_gene: TRBD2
CDR3aa: CASSPGLAGYNEQFF

j_gene: TRBJ2-1
abundance: many
v_gene: TRBV3-1
d_gene: .
CDR3aa: CASSQRTGDNEQFF

j_gene: TRBJ2-1
abundance: many
v_gene: TRBV5-1
d_gene: .
CDR3aa: CASSPTPEDYNEQFF

j_gene: TRBJ2-3
abundance: few
v_gene: TRBV2
d_gene: TRBD1
CDR3aa: CATSGQGRTDTQYF

j_gene: TRBJ2-7
abundance: few
v_gene: TRBV6-1
d_gene: .
CDR3aa: CASSPFAYGTYEQYF

j_gene: TRBJ2-1
abundance: .
v_gene: TRBV7-6
d_gene: .
CDR3aa: CASSLGAPKTNEQFF

j_gene: TRBJ2-1
abundance: .
v_gene: TRBV5-1
d_gene: .
CDR3aa: CASSLRRDSSRYNEQFF

j_gene: TRBJ2-7
abundance: .
v_gene: TRBV12-3/TRBV12-4
d_gene: .
CDR3aa: CASSAPRGEQYF

j_gene: TRBJ1-2
abundance: .
v_gene: TRBV7-2
d_gene: TRBD1
CDR3aa: CASSPSGGWNGYTF

j_gene: TRBJ2-7
abundance: .
v_gene: TRBV6-1
d_gene: .
CDR3aa: CASSEAEGGHEQYF

j_gene: TRBJ2-5
abundance: many
v_gene: TRBV3-1
d_gene: TRBD2
CDR3aa: CASSRRTRGGSETQYF